This TCR beta chain was identified in a study of T cells in women clearing cervical HPV infection. On the study more broadly: Cases were women with histologically confirmed HPV16-related CIN3 or worse, including a couple of invasive cancers. With HLA typing for only a few women, HLA confounding remains possible.

Profiled with immunoSEQ multiplex PCR; TCRdb holds only in-frame clones, not every one. The sample's table shows roughly 30,000 clones. Concerning this clone: The missing CDR3 end, 3 residues past where the read stops, is filled in from the germline J gene.

Germline V lookup: CDR1 GTSNPN, CDR2 SVGIG (reference sequence). The CDR3 covers 14 residues. The germline V and J ends were trimmed by 4 bases and 4 bases, with 15 bases remaining between them. The TCR comes from a woman between 18 and 70 years old with a cervical HPV16 infection that either progressed to CIN3+ or cleared (not recorded which). Sample: blood buffy coat. The chain links TRBV30 to TRBJ2-3, with D possibly being TRBD1 (5 bases). The covered CDR3 bases are TGTGCCTGGACGCAGGGCGCATCATCAGATACG. Translated, it gives CAWTQGASSDT. The CDR3, in full, reads CAWTQGASSDTQYF.